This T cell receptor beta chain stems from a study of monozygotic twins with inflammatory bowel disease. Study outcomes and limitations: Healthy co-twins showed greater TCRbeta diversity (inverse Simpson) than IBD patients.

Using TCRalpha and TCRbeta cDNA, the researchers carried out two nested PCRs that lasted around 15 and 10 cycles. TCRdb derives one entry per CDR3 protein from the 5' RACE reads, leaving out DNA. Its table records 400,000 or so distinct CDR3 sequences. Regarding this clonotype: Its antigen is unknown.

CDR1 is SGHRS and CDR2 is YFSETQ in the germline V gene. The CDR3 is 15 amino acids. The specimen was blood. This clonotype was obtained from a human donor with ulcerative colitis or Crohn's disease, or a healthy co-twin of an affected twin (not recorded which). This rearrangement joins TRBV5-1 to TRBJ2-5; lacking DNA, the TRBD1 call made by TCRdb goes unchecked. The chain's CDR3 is CASSLEGGLRETQYF.